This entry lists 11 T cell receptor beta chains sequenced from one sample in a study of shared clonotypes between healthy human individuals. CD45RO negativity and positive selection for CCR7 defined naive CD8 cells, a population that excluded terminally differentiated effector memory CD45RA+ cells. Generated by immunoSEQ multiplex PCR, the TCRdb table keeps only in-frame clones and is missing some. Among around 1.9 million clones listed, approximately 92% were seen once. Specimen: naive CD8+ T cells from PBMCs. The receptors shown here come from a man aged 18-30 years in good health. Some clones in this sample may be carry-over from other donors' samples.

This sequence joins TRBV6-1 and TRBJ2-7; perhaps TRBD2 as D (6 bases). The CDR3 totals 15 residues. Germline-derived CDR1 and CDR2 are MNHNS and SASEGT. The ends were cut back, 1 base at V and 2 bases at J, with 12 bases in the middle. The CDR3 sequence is CASSEVRDSTYEQYF. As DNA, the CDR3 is TGTGCCAGCAGTGAAGTGCGGGATTCCACCTACGAGCAGTACTTC.

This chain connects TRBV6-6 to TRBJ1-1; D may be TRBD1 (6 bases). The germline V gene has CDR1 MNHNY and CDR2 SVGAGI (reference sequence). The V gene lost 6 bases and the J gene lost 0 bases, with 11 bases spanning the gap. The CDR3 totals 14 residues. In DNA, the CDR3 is TGTGCCAGCAGAAAGGGGGGTATGAACACTGAAGCTTTCTTT. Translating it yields CASRKGGMNTEAFF.

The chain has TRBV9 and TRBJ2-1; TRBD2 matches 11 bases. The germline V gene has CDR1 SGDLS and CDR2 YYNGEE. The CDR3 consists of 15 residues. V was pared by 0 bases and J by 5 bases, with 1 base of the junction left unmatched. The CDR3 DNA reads TGTGCCAGCAGCGTAGGGGGACTAGCGGACAATGAGCAGTTCTTC. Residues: CASSVGGLADNEQFF.

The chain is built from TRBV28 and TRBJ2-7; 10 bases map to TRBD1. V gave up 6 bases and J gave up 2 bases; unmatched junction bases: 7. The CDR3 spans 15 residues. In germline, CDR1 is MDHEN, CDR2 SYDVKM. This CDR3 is CASSPTGTGAYEQYF. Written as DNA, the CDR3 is TGTGCCAGCAGCCCAACGGGGACAGGGGCCTACGAGCAGTACTTC.

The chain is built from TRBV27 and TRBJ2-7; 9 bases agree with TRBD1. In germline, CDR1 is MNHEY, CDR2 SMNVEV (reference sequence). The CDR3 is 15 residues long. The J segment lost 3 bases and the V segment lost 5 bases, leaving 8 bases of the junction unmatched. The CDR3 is CASSILGQGSYEQYF. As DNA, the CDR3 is TGTGCCAGCAGTATCCTCGGACAGGGGAGCTACGAGCAGTACTTC.

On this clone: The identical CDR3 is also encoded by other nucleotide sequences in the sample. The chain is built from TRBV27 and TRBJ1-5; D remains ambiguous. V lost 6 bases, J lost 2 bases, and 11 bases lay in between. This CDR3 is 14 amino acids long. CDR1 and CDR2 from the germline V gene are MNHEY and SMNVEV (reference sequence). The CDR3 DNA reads TGTGCCAGCAGCCTGTTGAGTGGCAATCAGCCCCAGCATTTT. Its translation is CASSLLSGNQPQHF.

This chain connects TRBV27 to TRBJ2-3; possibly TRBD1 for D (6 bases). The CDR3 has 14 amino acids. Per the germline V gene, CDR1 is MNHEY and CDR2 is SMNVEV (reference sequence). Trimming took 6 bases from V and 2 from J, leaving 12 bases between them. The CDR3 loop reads CASRSDSNTDTQYF. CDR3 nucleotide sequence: TGTGCCAGCAGATCGGACAGTAACACAGATACGCAGTATTTT.

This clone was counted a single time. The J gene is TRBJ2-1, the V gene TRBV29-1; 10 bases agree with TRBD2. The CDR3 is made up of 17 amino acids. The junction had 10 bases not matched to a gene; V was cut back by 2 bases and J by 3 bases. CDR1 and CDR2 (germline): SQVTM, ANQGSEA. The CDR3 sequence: CSVELLAGAVSYNEQFF. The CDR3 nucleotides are TGCAGCGTTGAACTCCTAGCGGGAGCGGTAAGCTACAATGAGCAGTTCTTC.

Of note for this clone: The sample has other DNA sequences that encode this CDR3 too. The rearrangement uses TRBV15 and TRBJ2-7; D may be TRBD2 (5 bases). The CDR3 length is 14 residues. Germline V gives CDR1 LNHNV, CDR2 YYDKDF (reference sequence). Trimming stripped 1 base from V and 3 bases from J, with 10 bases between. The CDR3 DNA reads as TGTGCCACCAGCAGAGGTCGGGGTGGCTACGAGCAGTACTTC. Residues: CATSRGRGGYEQYF.

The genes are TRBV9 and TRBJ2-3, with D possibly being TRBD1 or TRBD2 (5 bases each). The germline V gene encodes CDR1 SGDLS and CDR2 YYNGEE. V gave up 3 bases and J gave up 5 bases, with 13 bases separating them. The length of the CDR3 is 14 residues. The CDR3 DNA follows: TGTGCCAGCAGCGCCCGGGACCGGGGAGATACGCAGTATTTT. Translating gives CASSARDRGDTQYF.

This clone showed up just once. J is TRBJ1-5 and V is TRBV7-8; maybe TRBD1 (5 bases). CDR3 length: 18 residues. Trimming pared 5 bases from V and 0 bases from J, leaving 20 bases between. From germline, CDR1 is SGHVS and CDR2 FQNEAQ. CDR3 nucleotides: TGTGCCAGCAGCCCCACCAGGGTCTGGGGAAATAGCAATCAGCCCCAGCATTTT. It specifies CASSPTRVWGNSNQPQHF.